Below, 2 T cell receptor beta chains from the same sample are listed, as sequenced in a study of cytomegalovirus exposure and HLA in healthy donors (dated by TCRdb to 2016 to 2017). Library generation was performed with the immunoSEQ multiplex PCR assay. A mixture of 60 forward primers for TCR Vbeta segments and 13 reverse primers for TCR Jbeta segments was used in the multiplex PCR. TCRdb provides this immuneACCESS table in a form limited to in-frame rearrangements. Some clones are lacking; in checked studies, under half of them reflect an unresolved V gene, and why the rest are absent is not known. This sample lists more than 200,000 clones; nearly 80% were detected once. Around 1.8% of the sample lies in the top ten. The sample consisted of PBMCs. All receptors come from a man between 18 and 29 years old in good health and CMV-seronegative.

This chain connects TRBV19 to TRBJ2-7; 9 bases map to TRBD1. The CDR3 runs to 13 residues. V dropped 7 bases and J dropped 5; count of bases not matched to a gene: 6. Germline V CDR1 and CDR2: LNHDA, SQIVND (reference sequence). The CDR3: CASKGTGLNEQYF. In DNA form, the CDR3 reads TGTGCCAGTAAGGGGACAGGGTTGAACGAGCAGTACTTC.

This rearrangement joins TRBV30 to TRBJ2-1; TRBD1 might be the D (5 bases). This CDR3 is 15 amino acids long. V gave up 5 bases and J gave up 1 base, with 15 bases separating them. CDR1 GTSNPN and CDR2 SVGIG come from the germline V gene (reference sequence). The CDR3 DNA reads TGTGCCTGGCAGGCAGGGTTTTCGTCCTACAATGAGCAGTTCTTC. Amino acids: CAWQAGFSSYNEQFF.